The sample holds one count of the clone carrying this T cell receptor beta chain. Antigen: not known. This record belongs to a study of cytomegalovirus exposure and HLA in healthy donors. Study-wide findings and caveats: The authors later found TCR association rates varying by HLA locus, with DRB1 most and HLA-C fewest.

PCR involved 60 Vbeta and 13 Jbeta primers. TCRdb's table, derived via immunoSEQ multiplex PCR, lists solely in-frame clones and lacks some. The sample lists some 130,000 clones, roughly 78% occurring once. Sequenced material: PBMCs. The sequence was obtained from a male donor in good health and CMV-seronegative.

CDR3 sequence reads: CASARGGQGGPYEQYF. The CDR3 nucleotides are TGTGCTAGCGCGAGAGGGGGACAGGGGGGACCCTACGAGCAGTACTTC. The chain couples TRBV12-5 to TRBJ2-7, with 11 bases lining up with TRBD1. The CDR3 is 16 amino acids. Germline CDR1 LGHNT, CDR2 FRNRAP. V lost 9 bases and J lost 2; bases outside the gene matches: 12.